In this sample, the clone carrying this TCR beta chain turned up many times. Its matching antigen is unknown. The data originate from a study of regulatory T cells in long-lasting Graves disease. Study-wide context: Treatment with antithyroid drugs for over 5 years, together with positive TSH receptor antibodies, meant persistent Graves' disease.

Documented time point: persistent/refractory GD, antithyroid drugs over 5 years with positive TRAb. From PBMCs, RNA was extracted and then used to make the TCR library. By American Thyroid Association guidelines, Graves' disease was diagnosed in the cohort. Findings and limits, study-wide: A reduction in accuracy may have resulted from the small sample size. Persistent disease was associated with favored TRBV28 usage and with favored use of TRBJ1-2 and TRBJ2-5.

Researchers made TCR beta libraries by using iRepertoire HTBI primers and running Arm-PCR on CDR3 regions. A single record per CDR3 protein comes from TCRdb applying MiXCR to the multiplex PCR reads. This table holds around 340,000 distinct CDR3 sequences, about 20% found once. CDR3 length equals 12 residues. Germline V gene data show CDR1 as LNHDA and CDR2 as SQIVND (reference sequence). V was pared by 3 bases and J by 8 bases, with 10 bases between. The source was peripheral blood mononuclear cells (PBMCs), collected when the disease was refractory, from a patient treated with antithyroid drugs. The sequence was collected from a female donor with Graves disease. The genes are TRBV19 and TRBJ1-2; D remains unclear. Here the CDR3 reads CASSISVGGYTF. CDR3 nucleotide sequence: TGTGCCAGTAGTATCTCCGTGGGCGGCTACACCTTC.